The present entry profiles one T cell receptor (beta chain) with its context. As yet, its antigen is unknown. The data belong to a study of siplizumab effects on memory and regulatory T cells. Study-wide points: Mappable alloreactive CD4+ clones came from Treg cells roughly 65% of the time on average with siplizumab, against under 30% in controls. Naive T cells were seemingly more diverse than memory cells, and major contributions to the alloresponse seemed to be made by them. In the presence of siplizumab, alloreactive sequences traceable to unstimulated CD4+ memory cells were significantly reduced.

CDR1 and CDR2 (germline): SGHNT, YENEEA. With V trimmed by 5 bases and J by 3 bases, 4 bases remained unmatched. The CDR3 extends over 14 amino acids. It was about 10^5 TCR templates that were assayed per sample. Libraries were prepared by immunoSEQ multiplex PCR; TCRdb keeps only in-frame clonotypes and omits some of them. The sample lists 55,000 to 65,000 clones; over 95% were seen once. The rearrangement joins TRBV11-3 to TRBJ2-1; 7 nucleotides line up with TRBD1. Input material: naive CD8+ T cells sorted from blood. The receptor was derived from a human donor in good health. For the CDR3, the DNA is TGTGCCAGCAGCCCGAGGGACAGCTACAATGAGCAGTTCTTC. Amino acid sequence: CASSPRDSYNEQFF.